This is a list of T cell receptor beta chains from one sample in a study of T-cell memory formation after mild COVID-19. TCRdb redid the calling of the 5' RACE reads with MiXCR, one entry per CDR3 protein. Here the sample spans fewer than 400,000 distinct CDR3 sequences, 16% being singletons. The sample was PBMCs or a T cell subset sorted from them (not recorded which). These receptor sequences come from a man aged 18 to 30 who had mild COVID-19 (a few samples of this study predate the infection). Cell type and time point are not known. Both conserved end residues are part of each CDR3. Each record gives: clone size, J gene, V gene, D gene, CDR3 DNA, CDR3 protein. The D gene is left open where the match is weak. Clone size is not always given. Where it is, it says once, few, many or a class for expanded clones.

NA TRBJ1-1 TRBV7-9 NA TGTGCCAGCAGCTATGGGTCACCGCGTACCGACACTGAAGCTTTCTTT CASSYGSPRTDTEAFF
many TRBJ1-1 TRBV6-2/TRBV6-3 NA TGTGCCAGCAAAGACCCGGACACTGAAGCTTTCTTT CASKDPDTEAFF
many TRBJ1-2 TRBV7-8 NA TGTGCCAGCAGCCCTCGGAGGGGAGCTAACTATGGCTACACCTTC CASSPRRGANYGYTF
NA TRBJ1-5 TRBV5-1 NA TGCGCCAGCAGCTCCTCGACAGGCGGACAGCCCCAGCATTTT CASSSSTGGQPQHF
NA TRBJ2-5 TRBV11-2 NA TGTGCCAGCAGCTTAGGTCTTGCCCAGTACTTC CASSLGLAQYF
NA TRBJ2-3 TRBV20-1 NA TGCAGTGCTCGGAACGGTGGGGAAATAGATACGCAGTATTTT CSARNGGEIDTQYF
NA TRBJ1-6 TRBV6-2/TRBV6-3 TRBD1 TGTGCCAGCACTGCAGGGGGCTGGGGTTCACCCCTCCACTTT CASTAGGWGSPLHF
NA TRBJ1-3 TRBV7-9 NA TGTGCCAGCAGCTTTAAGAACACCATATATTTT CASSFKNTIYF
NA TRBJ1-5 TRBV6-6 NA TGTGCCAGCAGTTACAGAGATAATCAGCCCCAGCATTTT CASSYRDNQPQHF
few TRBJ1-1 TRBV7-8 TRBD1 TGTGCCAGCAGCTTAGACAGGGGAACCACTGAAGCTTTCTTT CASSLDRGTTEAFF
few TRBJ2-6 TRBV7-9 NA TGTGCCAGCAGCTTCTTGGGCCCCCTCCCTGGGGCCAACGTCCTGACTTTC CASSFLGPLPGANVLTF
NA TRBJ2-3 TRBV7-2 TRBD2 TGTGCCAGCAGCCAGACTAGCGGGGGGATCGATACGCAGTATTTT CASSQTSGGIDTQYF
few TRBJ2-7 TRBV5-1 NA TGCGCCAGCAGCTTGTCCGTGGAGGGCCCCTACGAGCAGTACTTC CASSLSVEGPYEQYF
NA TRBJ2-1 TRBV5-1 NA TGCGCCAGCAGCCCCTATAGTCGGCATGAGCAGTTCTTC CASSPYSRHEQFF
few TRBJ1-2 TRBV5-6 TRBD1 TGTGCCAGCAGCTTCCCCGAGGGGGACAGTGGCTACACCTTC CASSFPEGDSGYTF
NA TRBJ2-1 TRBV7-2 NA TGTGCCAGCAGCTTCGGCGGGAAAAATTACAATGAGCAGTTCTTC CASSFGGKNYNEQFF
few TRBJ2-5 TRBV4-1 TRBD2 TGCGCCAGCAGCCAAGGGCGGGGGGCCATGGCCCAGTACTTC CASSQGRGAMAQYF
NA TRBJ2-5 TRBV2 NA TGTGCCAGCTACGGCTCTATCGGGGTCCAAGAGACCCAGTACTTC CASYGSIGVQETQYF
few TRBJ2-3 TRBV29-1 NA TGCAGCGGGGTATTAGGCGGATGGGTCGCAGATACGCAGTATTTT CSGVLGGWVADTQYF
NA TRBJ2-3 TRBV4-3 NA TGCGCCAGCAGCCAAGATCGGGCGGGGGCTTCAGATACGCAGTATTTT CASSQDRAGASDTQYF
few TRBJ2-2 TRBV4-2 NA TGTGCCAGCAGCCAAGTGGGGGCTTTGAACACCGGGGAGCTGTTTTTT CASSQVGALNTGELFF
NA TRBJ2-5 TRBV19 NA TGTGCCAGTACCCCAGGGGAGAAAGAGACACAGTACTTC CASTPGEKETQYF
many TRBJ2-7 TRBV4-2 TRBD2 TGTGCCAGCAGCCAAGGTGGGGGGGGCTACGAGCAGTACTTC CASSQGGGGYEQYF
few TRBJ2-1 TRBV7-9 NA TGTGCCAGCAGCCACATCGGCGCCTACAATGAGCAGTTCTTC CASSHIGAYNEQFF
NA TRBJ2-2 TRBV7-3 NA TGTGCCAGCAGCCCCGATTTTAGGAACACCGGGGAGCTGTTTTTT CASSPDFRNTGELFF
NA TRBJ1-2 TRBV19 TRBD1 TGTGCCAGTAGTCCAGGGGGCAACCCAAACTATGGCTACACCTTC CASSPGGNPNYGYTF
few TRBJ1-2 TRBV7-2 NA TGTGCCAGCAGCGTTCTGGGAGGGCTCTATGGCTACACCTTC CASSVLGGLYGYTF